This note documents a single T cell receptor (beta chain) sequence. Its specificity is unknown. Those patients picked for sequencing had displayed CD8+CD57+ cell expansion on flow cytometry. Every patient was diagnosed with severe acquired aplastic anemia. Patients were therapy-naive when their blood was sampled. Genomic DNA provided the template from which TCR beta VDJ and CDR3 profiles were obtained. Via MiXCR, TCRdb re-called the reads, giving one row per CDR3 protein. The table shows approximately 470,000 distinct CDR3 sequences, with around 32% occurring only once. This record belongs to a study of CD8+CD57+ T cells in acquired aplastic anemia. The wider study: DNA per sorted CD4+ or CD8+ sample ranged roughly 0.19 to 30 ug, averaging roughly 3.2 ug. Study-level points and caveats: The same twenty-nine CD8+ CDR3 sequences occurred in patients and in controls.

Trimming shortened V by 1 base and J by 2 bases, and 7 bases separated the two germline ends. CDR1 is SGHVS, CDR2 FQNEAQ, per germline. The CDR3 loop spans 14 amino acids. Sample: sorted CD4+, CD8+, or CD8+CD57+ T cells (not recorded which) from PBMCs. This rearrangement joins TRBV7-8 to TRBJ2-3; D possibly uses TRBD1 or TRBD2 (5 bases each). The TCR comes from a human donor with aplastic anemia. The CDR3 DNA reads TGTGCCAGCAGCTTAGGGGGGTACACAGATACGCAGTATTTT. This encodes CASSLGGYTDTQYF.